The T cell receptor beta chain described here comes from a study of shared clonotypes between healthy human individuals. The study's findings and limits: Owing to a small donor count, the genetic and exposure-history diversity represented was limited. The four-donor shared clonotypes exceeded non-shared clonotypes in generation probability, with non-shared ones scoring lower.

The CD4+ fraction was divided into a CD45RA+ naive subset and a CD45RA-negative memory subset. In regard to this clone: No antigen is known for it.

Profiling relied on immunoSEQ multiplex PCR, and the TCRdb table lists in-frame clones only, not all of them. The sample lists 550,000 to 850,000 clones; just under 75% were seen once. The clonotype comes from a woman in her twenties or thirties in good health. The sequencing input was memory CD4+ T cells sorted from blood. Subset denoted: CD45RA-negative fraction.

CDR3 DNA: TGTGCCAGCAGCTTTTTCGGGAGTGGGAATGAGCAGTTCTTC. This encodes CASSFFGSGNEQFF. This sequence joins TRBV7-9 and TRBJ2-1; D is possibly TRBD2 (6 bases). The CDR3 runs 14 residues. Deletions cut 3 bases from V and 7 bases from J, with 13 bases between. Germline CDR1 reads SEHNR; CDR2 reads FQNEAQ (reference sequence).